Listed here are 8 T cell receptor beta chains from one sample, sequenced in a study of shared clonotypes between healthy human individuals. The repertoire was sequenced with immunoSEQ multiplex PCR; TCRdb's copy has only in-frame clones and lacks some. The sample lists under 2,500,000 clones, more than 90% occurring once. Sequencing was done on a sample of naive CD4+ T cells sorted from blood. The sample's subset: CD45RA+ positively selected. The receptor set was obtained from a man younger than 30 in good health.

This clone was observed once. V is TRBV5-1 and J is TRBJ2-1, with D perhaps TRBD2 (5 bases). The CDR3 is made up of 19 amino acids. The V gene lost 2 bases and the J gene lost 2 bases, with 23 bases spanning the gap. Germline V lookup: CDR1 SGHRS, CDR2 YFSETQ. The CDR3 DNA is TGCGCCAGCAGCTTCCCCCGAGGACCTAACGGAGGACCCTACAATGAGCAGTTCTTC. Amino acids: CASSFPRGPNGGPYNEQFF.

The rearrangement joins TRBV25-1 to TRBJ2-5; D remains unclear. V lost 7 bases and J lost 2, with 14 bases in between. The CDR3 totals 14 residues. Germline CDR1 reads MGHDK; CDR2 reads SYGVNS. The CDR3 region has the DNA TGTGCCAGCACCCCCCCGAACAGTCAAGAGACCCAGTACTTC. Amino acids: CASTPPNSQETQYF.

This chain joins TRBV5-4 and TRBJ1-5; TRBD1 might be the D (6 bases). The CDR3 has 14 amino acids. The ends were cut back, 5 bases at V and 1 base at J, with 10 bases in the middle. Germline lookup yields CDR1 SGHNT and CDR2 YYREEE (reference sequence). The CDR3 loop reads CASSQDRSNQPQHF. The CDR3 bases are TGTGCCAGCAGTCAGGACAGAAGCAATCAGCCCCAGCATTTT. Complete variable domain (other parts from reference TRBV5-4 and TRBJ1-5): ETGVTQSPTHLIKTRGQQVTLRCSSQSGHNTVSWYQQALGQGPQFIFQYYREEENGRGNFPPRFSGLQFPNYSSELNVNALELDDSALYLCASSQDRSNQPQHFGDGTRLSIL.

In regard to this clone: The sample contains more than one DNA sequence encoding this CDR3. The CDR3 region has the DNA TGCGCCAGCAGCTCAGGGGGCGCAGGGTACGAGCAGTACTTC. Its protein product is CASSSGGAGYEQYF. The chain employs TRBV5-1 and TRBJ2-7; the match to TRBD1 covers 8 bases. There are 14 residues in the CDR3. CDR1 is SGHRS, CDR2 YFSETQ, per germline. V lost 3 bases, J lost 4 bases, and 6 bases stayed unmatched.

This clone appeared once. The chain links TRBV7-9 to TRBJ2-2, with D tentatively TRBD1 (6 bases). Germline V gene lookup returns CDR1 SEHNR and CDR2 FQNEAQ (reference sequence). V was cut by 2 bases and J by 6 bases, with 13 bases left in between. This CDR3 comprises 15 residues. Written as DNA, the CDR3 is TGTGCCAGCAGCTTACCTATACAGGGATCCGGGGAGCTGTTTTTT. It specifies CASSLPIQGSGELFF. The full variable domain, its missing parts supplied by reference TRBV7-9 and TRBJ2-2, is DTGVSQNPRHKITKRGQNVTFRCDPISEHNRLYWYRQTLGQGPEFLTYFQNEAQLEKSRLLSDRFSAERPKGSFSTLEIQRTEQGDSAMYLCASSLPIQGSGELFFGEGSRLTVL.

The table lists this clone with a count of one. V gene TRBV5-1 combines with J gene TRBJ2-1; D gene ambiguous. V dropped 4 bases and J dropped 9 bases, with 11 bases sitting between them. The CDR3 sequence is 12 residues long. Per the germline V gene, CDR1 is SGHRS and CDR2 is YFSETQ. The chain's CDR3 is CASSADLGEQFF. The CDR3, as DNA: TGCGCCAGCAGCGCTGATTTAGGTGAGCAGTTCTTC.

This chain joins TRBV19 and TRBJ1-5; maybe TRBD1 (6 bases). Germline lookup yields CDR1 LNHDA and CDR2 SQIVND (reference sequence). The CDR3 consists of 14 residues. V was shortened by 5 bases and J by 4 bases, with 12 bases between the two germline ends. The CDR3 nucleotides are TGTGCCAGTAGTGAACAGGGCCAGAATCAGCCCCAGCATTTT. Amino acid sequence: CASSEQGQNQPQHF.

The chain employs TRBV6-5 and TRBJ1-1, with 8 nucleotides matching TRBD1. Unmatched junction bases numbered 4, after V lost 7 bases and J lost 3 bases. Germline CDR1 MNHEY, CDR2 SVGAGI. The CDR3 length is 13 residues. Here the CDR3 reads CASKGGQDTEAFF. CDR3 DNA: TGTGCCAGCAAGGGGGGACAGGACACTGAAGCTTTCTTT.